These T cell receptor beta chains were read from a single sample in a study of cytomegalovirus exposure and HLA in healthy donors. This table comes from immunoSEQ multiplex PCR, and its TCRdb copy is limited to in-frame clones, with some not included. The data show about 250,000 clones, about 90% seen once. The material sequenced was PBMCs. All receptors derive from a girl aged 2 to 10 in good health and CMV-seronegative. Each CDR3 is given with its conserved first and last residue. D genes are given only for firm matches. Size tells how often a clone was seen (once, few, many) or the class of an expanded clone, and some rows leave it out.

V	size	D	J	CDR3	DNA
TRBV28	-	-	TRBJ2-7	CASTKAGTYEQYF	TGTGCCAGCACCAAAGCGGGTACCTACGAGCAGTACTTC
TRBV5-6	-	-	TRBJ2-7	CASSSGWTDSYEQYF	TGTGCCAGCAGCTCGGGGTGGACTGATTCCTACGAGCAGTACTTC
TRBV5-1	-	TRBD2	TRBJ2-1	CASSLPRLAGPNEQFF	TGCGCCAGCAGCCTACCTAGACTAGCGGGACCTAATGAGCAGTTCTTC
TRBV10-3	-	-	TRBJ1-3	CAISATGLSAIYF	TGTGCCATCAGTGCAACAGGGCTATCGGCCATATATTTT
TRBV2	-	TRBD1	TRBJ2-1	CASSGQGHNEQFF	TGTGCCAGCAGCGGACAGGGACACAATGAGCAGTTCTTC
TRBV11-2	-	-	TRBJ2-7	CASSLSSGTPLFYEQYF	TGTGCCAGCAGCTTAAGCTCCGGGACTCCGCTCTTCTACGAGCAGTACTTC
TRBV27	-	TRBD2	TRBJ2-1	CASSTGGEQFF	TGTGCCAGCAGCACGGGGGGTGAGCAGTTCTTC
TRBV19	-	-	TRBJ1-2	CASSMSGNYGYTF	TGTGCCAGTAGTATGTCCGGTAACTATGGCTACACCTTC
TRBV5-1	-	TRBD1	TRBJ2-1	CASSLFTGVRNEQFF	TGCGCCAGCAGCTTGTTTACAGGGGTGAGGAATGAGCAGTTCTTC
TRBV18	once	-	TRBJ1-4	CASSPTGTNEKLFF	TGTGCCAGCTCACCAACGGGAACTAATGAAAAACTGTTTTTT
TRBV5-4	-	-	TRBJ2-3	CASSLLIRREHTDTQYF	TGTGCCAGCAGCTTGTTAATAAGGAGGGAACACACAGATACGCAGTATTTT
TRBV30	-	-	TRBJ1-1	CAWTTPGIEAFF	TGTGCCTGGACCACCCCAGGGATTGAAGCTTTCTTT
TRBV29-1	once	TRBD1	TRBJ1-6	CSVGTGGDSPLHF	TGCAGCGTGGGGACAGGGGGCGATTCACCCCTCCACTTT
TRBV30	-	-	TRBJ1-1	CAWSQVNTEAFF	TGTGCCTGGAGTCAGGTGAACACTGAAGCTTTCTTT
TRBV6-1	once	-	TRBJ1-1	CASREDRNTEAFF	TGTGCCAGCAGGGAAGACAGGAACACTGAAGCTTTCTTT
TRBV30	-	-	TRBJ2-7	CAWKAGGLSARYF	TGTGCCTGGAAGGCCGGGGGGCTCTCCGCACGCTACTTC
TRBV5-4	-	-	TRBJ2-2	CASSVGQNPNTGELFF	TGTGCCAGCAGCGTGGGACAAAATCCGAACACCGGGGAGCTGTTTTTT
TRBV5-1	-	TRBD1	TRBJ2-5	CASSFGQGQETQYF	TGCGCCAGCAGCTTCGGACAGGGGCAAGAGACCCAGTACTTC
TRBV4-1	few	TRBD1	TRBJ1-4	CASSLNRGKEKLFF	TGCGCCAGCAGCCTGAACAGGGGCAAGGAAAAACTGTTTTTT
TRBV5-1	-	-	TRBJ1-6	CASSLGQDNSPLHF	TGCGCCAGCAGCTTGGGACAGGATAATTCACCCCTCCACTTT
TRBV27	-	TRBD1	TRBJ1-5	CASSGGTGAQPQHF	TGTGCCAGCAGCGGTGGGACAGGGGCGCAGCCCCAGCATTTT
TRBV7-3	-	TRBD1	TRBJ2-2	CASSLTYPGGYGELFF	TGTGCCAGCAGCTTAACTTACCCAGGGGGCTACGGGGAGCTGTTTTTT
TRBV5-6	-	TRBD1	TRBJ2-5	CASSSGTAWKTQYF	TGTGCCAGCAGCTCCGGGACAGCTTGGAAGACCCAGTACTTC
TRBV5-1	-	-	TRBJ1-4	CASSLEGRLNEKLFF	TGCGCCAGCAGCTTGGAAGGTAGACTAAACGAAAAACTGTTTTTT
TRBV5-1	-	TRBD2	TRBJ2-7	CASSGGLARSYEQYF	TGCGCCAGCAGCGGCGGACTAGCGCGATCCTACGAGCAGTACTTC
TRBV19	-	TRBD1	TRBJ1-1	CASSIPGQLNTEAFF	TGTGCCAGTAGTATACCGGGACAGCTCAACACTGAAGCTTTCTTT
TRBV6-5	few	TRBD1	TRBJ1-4	CASSSRGLEKLFF	TGTGCCAGCAGTTCCAGGGGGCTTGAAAAACTGTTTTTT
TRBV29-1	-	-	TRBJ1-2	CSVPSWSAEVWGYTF	TGCAGCGTCCCGAGCTGGTCAGCTGAGGTGTGGGGCTACACCTTC
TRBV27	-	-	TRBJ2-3	CASSSTRSTDTQYF	TGTGCCAGCAGTAGCACCCGTAGCACAGATACGCAGTATTTT
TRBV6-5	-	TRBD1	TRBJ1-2	CASRSGGWNYGYTF	TGTGCCAGCCGGTCAGGGGGCTGGAACTATGGCTACACCTTC
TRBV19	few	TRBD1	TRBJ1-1	CATLTGGEAFF	TGTGCCACCCTGACAGGGGGTGAAGCTTTCTTT
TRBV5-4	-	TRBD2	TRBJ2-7	CASSFWGIAGGSEQYF	TGTGCCAGCAGCTTCTGGGGGATAGCGGGAGGTTCCGAGCAGTACTTC
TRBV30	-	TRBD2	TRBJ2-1	CARARREGHNEQFF	TGTGCCCGGGCTAGGCGGGAGGGACACAATGAGCAGTTCTTC
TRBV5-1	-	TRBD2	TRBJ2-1	CASSYSGPEDYNEQFF	TGCGCCAGCAGCTATAGCGGGCCGGAGGACTACAATGAGCAGTTCTTC
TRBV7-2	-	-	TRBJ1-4	CASSLDVGPRGLFF	TGTGCCAGCAGCTTAGACGTTGGGCCCCGGGGACTGTTTTTT
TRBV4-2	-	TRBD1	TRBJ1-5	CASSQDPRDRNQPQHF	TGTGCCAGCAGCCAAGATCCCAGGGACAGAAACCAGCCCCAGCATTTT
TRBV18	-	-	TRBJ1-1	CASSPEGLNTEAFF	TGTGCCAGCTCACCAGAGGGTCTGAACACTGAAGCTTTCTTT
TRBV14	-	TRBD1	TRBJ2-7	CASSPRQGYEQYF	TGTGCCAGCAGCCCCAGACAGGGATACGAGCAGTACTTC
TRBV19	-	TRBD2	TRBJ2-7	CASSPGTSGSYEQYF	TGTGCCAGTAGCCCAGGGACTAGCGGCTCCTACGAGCAGTACTTC
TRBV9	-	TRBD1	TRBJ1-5	CASSAGTDSNQPQHF	TGTGCCAGCAGCGCGGGGACAGATAGCAATCAGCCCCAGCATTTT